A selection of T cell receptor beta chains follows, all from one sample in a study of T cells after yellow fever vaccination. TCRdb recomputed calls from the 5' RACE reads with MiXCR, one row per CDR3 protein. Among 620,000 or so distinct CDR3 sequences listed, 9% to 15% were seen once. Source: PBMCs, taken on the day of the yellow fever booster vaccination. These receptors were taken from a man younger than 45 who received the YFV17D yellow fever vaccine. Each CDR3 is given with its conserved first and last residue. A D gene is named only where the DNA matches it firmly. Clone size is shown for a subset of rows, as once, few, many or a class of expanded clone.

clone_size cdr3_length d_call j_call v_call cdr3_nt cdr3_aa
- 14 - TRBJ2-7 TRBV18 TGTGCCAGCTCACGGGAGTGGGACCCCTACGAGCAGTACTTC CASSREWDPYEQYF
few 15 - TRBJ2-2 TRBV18 TGTGCCAGCTCACCACGACGGGAGAACACCGGGGAGCTGTTTTTT CASSPRRENTGELFF
- 14 - TRBJ2-7 TRBV5-1 TGCGCCAGCAGCTTGCAACAGCCCTATAACGAGCAGTACTTC CASSLQQPYNEQYF
- 13 - TRBJ1-1 TRBV20-1 TGCAGTGCAACCACAGAAAGGAACACTGAAGCTTTCTTT CSATTERNTEAFF
- 15 - TRBJ2-5 TRBV13 TGTGCCAGCAGCGCCGGTTGGGACAAACAAGAGACCCAGTACTTC CASSAGWDKQETQYF
few 15 TRBD2 TRBJ2-7 TRBV15 TGTGCCACCAGCCCACAGGCGGGAGCGGGGGAAGAGCAGTACTTC CATSPQAGAGEEQYF
few 19 - TRBJ2-4 TRBV4-3 TGCGCCAGCAGCCAAGAGTCCGGGGCTGGGACTCTAGCCAAAAACATTCAGTACTTC CASSQESGAGTLAKNIQYF
few 17 TRBD1 TRBJ1-6 TRBV5-6 TGTGCCAGCAGCCTGGGAGCGGTCAGGGGGGGTGGTTCACCCCTCCACTTT CASSLGAVRGGGSPLHF
few 13 - TRBJ2-5 TRBV6-1 TGTGCCAGCAGTGAAGCTGGCCTAGGGACCCAGTACTTC CASSEAGLGTQYF
- 13 TRBD1 TRBJ1-2 TRBV7-9 TGTGCCAGCAGCCCCAGGGACAGCTATGGCTACACCTTC CASSPRDSYGYTF
- 18 - TRBJ1-3 TRBV7-6 TGTGCCAGCAGCTTAGTGGCGGGACGGAGCGGAGCTGGAAACACCATATATTTT CASSLVAGRSGAGNTIYF
many 16 - TRBJ2-5 TRBV27 TGTGCCAGCAGTGAGTTCTCGACAGGCTATAAAGAGACCCAGTACTTC CASSEFSTGYKETQYF
many 14 - TRBJ2-5 TRBV5-1 TGCGCCAGCAGCTTGATAATGTACCAAGAGACCCAGTACTTC CASSLIMYQETQYF
- 14 - TRBJ2-2 TRBV14 TGTGCCAGCAGCCTGGAGCCTTACACCGGGGAGCTGTTTTTT CASSLEPYTGELFF
- 14 - TRBJ2-7 TRBV6-2/TRBV6-3 TGTGCCAGCAGTGCGGGACCAACCTACTACGAGCAGTACTTC CASSAGPTYYEQYF
once 14 - TRBJ1-1 TRBV5-5 TGTGCCAGCAGCGGGGGCGGGACGAACACTGAAGCTTTCTTT CASSGGGTNTEAFF
few 11 - TRBJ2-3 TRBV20-1 TGCAGTGCGGCACGGGAGGATACGCAGTATTTT CSAAREDTQYF
few 13 - TRBJ2-5 TRBV5-1 TGCGCCAGCAGCTTGGGGAAACGTGGGACCCAGTACTTC CASSLGKRGTQYF
many 17 - TRBJ2-7 TRBV7-2 TGTGCCAGCAGCCCACGAGGAGGGGCTAGTCTCTCCTACGAGCAGTACTTC CASSPRGGASLSYEQYF
few 16 TRBD2 TRBJ2-7 TRBV4-3 TGCGCCAGCAGCCAAGATGAAAGCGGGAGGTCCTACGAGCAGTACTTC CASSQDESGRSYEQYF
- 13 - TRBJ2-6 TRBV20-1 TGCAGTGCTACAGCCTCTGGGGCCAACGTCCTGACTTTC CSATASGANVLTF
- 16 TRBD2 TRBJ2-1 TRBV24-1 TGTGCCACCAGTGATAGAGGGACTAGCGTCTACAATGAGCAGTTCTTC CATSDRGTSVYNEQFF
few 13 - TRBJ2-7 TRBV5-1 TGCGCCAGCAGCTTGCGACAGGAGTACGAGCAGTACTTC CASSLRQEYEQYF
- 17 - TRBJ2-7 TRBV12-3/TRBV12-4 TGTGCCAGCAGTTCCCCCCCTCGGGATGGGAGCTTCTACGAGCAGTACTTC CASSSPPRDGSFYEQYF
many 14 TRBD1 TRBJ2-7 TRBV12-3/TRBV12-4 TGTGCCAGCAGTTCCAGCCGGACAGGGAGAGAGCAGTACTTC CASSSSRTGREQYF
- 14 TRBD1 TRBJ2-5 TRBV9 TGTGCCAGCAGCGTATTGGACAGGGAAGAGACCCAGTACTTC CASSVLDREETQYF
few 17 TRBD2 TRBJ2-7 TRBV4-3 TGCGCCAGCAGCCAAGAGGTTGCGGCTAGCGGGACCTACGAGCAGTACTTC CASSQEVAASGTYEQYF
few 15 TRBD1 TRBJ1-5 TRBV15 TGTGCCACCAGCAGAGACAAAACAGGGGGGAGGCCCCAGCATTTT CATSRDKTGGRPQHF
few 17 - TRBJ2-6 TRBV6-5 TGTGCCAGCAGTTACTCGGGCGGGTCCTCTGGGGCCAACGTCCTGACTTTC CASSYSGGSSGANVLTF
few 19 TRBD2 TRBJ2-7 TRBV11-2 TGTGCCAGCAGCTTAAGGGGAGGGACTAGCGGTCTGAGCTCCTACGAGCAGTACTTC CASSLRGGTSGLSSYEQYF
- 13 - TRBJ2-5 TRBV29-1 TGCAGCGTTTTCTGGGTTATCGAAGAGACCCAGTACTTC CSVFWVIEETQYF
- 14 - TRBJ2-5 TRBV3-1 TGTGCCAGCAGCCAAGACTCTAAGCAAGAGACCCAGTACTTC CASSQDSKQETQYF
- 16 - TRBJ1-2 TRBV28 TGTGCCAGCAGTTTGGAGGGTGGTAGGGTTGACTATGGCTACACCTTC CASSLEGGRVDYGYTF
- 15 - TRBJ2-3 TRBV11-3 TGTGCCAGCAGCTTAGGGACAGCGATACCAGATACGCAGTATTTT CASSLGTAIPDTQYF
- 12 - TRBJ2-5 TRBV20-1 TGCAGTGCCGGAGGAGCAGAAGAGACCCAGTACTTC CSAGGAEETQYF
many 14 TRBD1 TRBJ2-7 TRBV7-9 TGTGCCAGCAGCCGGACAGGTGTAGAGAGCGAGCAGTACTTC CASSRTGVESEQYF
- 16 TRBD1 TRBJ1-5 TRBV7-8 TGTGCCAGCAGCTCGGGGACAGGGGATAGCAATCAGCCCCAGCATTTT CASSSGTGDSNQPQHF
few 14 - TRBJ2-7 TRBV5-5 TGTGCCAGCAGCTTGGGCCGGACAACCTACGAGCAGTACTTC CASSLGRTTYEQYF
many 15 TRBD1 TRBJ2-2 TRBV7-2 TGTGCCAGCAGGGTGACAGGGGGGCGCACCGGGGAGCTGTTTTTT CASRVTGGRTGELFF
- 12 - TRBJ1-5 TRBV2 TGTGCCAGCAGCGAGGGAACTCAGCCCCAGCATTTT CASSEGTQPQHF
few 15 - TRBJ2-3 TRBV27 TGTGCCAGCAGTTTATCGATCCACAGCACAGATACGCAGTATTTT CASSLSIHSTDTQYF
- 16 TRBD1 TRBJ2-3 TRBV20-1 TGCAGTGCTGTAAACCCGGGACAGGGGGCCACAGATACGCAGTATTTT CSAVNPGQGATDTQYF
many 12 - TRBJ1-2 TRBV12-3/TRBV12-4 TGTGCCAGCAGCCGTCTCGGGTACGGCTACACCTTC CASSRLGYGYTF
- 13 TRBD1 TRBJ2-7 TRBV19 TGTGCCAGTTCGACAGGGTATAGGAACGAGCAGTACTTC CASSTGYRNEQYF
few 13 TRBD1 TRBJ1-2 TRBV7-2 TGTGCCAGCAGCCGCGACAGGGGGTTCGGCTACACCTTC CASSRDRGFGYTF
- 20 TRBD1 TRBJ1-3 TRBV4-3 TGCGCCAGCAGCCAAGATCGACAGGGGACCCATCTAAGCTCTGGAAACACCATATATTTT CASSQDRQGTHLSSGNTIYF
few 15 - TRBJ2-7 TRBV5-6 TGTGCCAGCAGCCCCATTTCAACGCTTGTCTCCGAGCAGTACTTC CASSPISTLVSEQYF
- 20 - TRBJ2-6 TRBV11-2 TGTGCCAGCAGCTTAGAATTCTCCCCAGGTATGGGCTCTGGGGCCAACGTCCTGACTTTC CASSLEFSPGMGSGANVLTF
many 15 - TRBJ2-2 TRBV5-4 TGTGCCAGCAGCCGAGGCAACACCTTCACCGGGGAGCTGTTTTTT CASSRGNTFTGELFF
few 17 - TRBJ2-1 TRBV5-1 TGCGCCAGCAGCTTGGCCAACGAGGGAGGGGGGGGCCCTGAGCAGTTCTTC CASSLANEGGGGPEQFF
- 13 - TRBJ1-1 TRBV6-1 TGTGCCAGCAGACTGCGGGGCTGGACTGAAGCTTTCTTT CASRLRGWTEAFF
few 13 - TRBJ2-1 TRBV19 TGTGCCAGTAGTATCGATGCCTACAATGAGCAGTTCTTC CASSIDAYNEQFF
- 16 - TRBJ2-1 TRBV7-9 TGTGCCAGCAGCTTTTTGGGCCTGGGGTCCTACAATGAGCAGTTCTTC CASSFLGLGSYNEQFF
many 15 - TRBJ2-5 TRBV5-6 TGTGCCAGCAGCGCACTTGGGACGGACCAAGAGACCCAGTACTTC CASSALGTDQETQYF
- 11 - TRBJ1-2 TRBV20-1 TGCAGTGCTAAGAAGTCCTATGGCTACACCTTC CSAKKSYGYTF